This T cell receptor beta chain came from a study of blood T cell repertoires in COVID-19. In the study overall: Sample material is recorded as cDNA or gDNA derived from T cells, B-cell-depleted T cells, or PBMCs.

The age range of participants was about 18 to 89 years, with residence in more than 20 US areas. Under the authors' procedure: Amplification of reference gene primers provided the estimated nucleated cell counts. Clones were sequenced by immunoSEQ multiplex PCR, and TCRdb holds only the in-frame ones, with some missing. That table gives V, J and clone size, and the DNA gave D and trimming. Of some 360,000 clones in the sample, 85% to 90% are singletons; the top ten hold 0.85% to 1.3%. Deletions cut 4 bases from V and 3 bases from J, with 13 bases between. This CDR3 is 15 amino acids long. CDR1 and CDR2 from the germline V gene are SGDLS and YYNGEE.

This TCR came from a woman in her thirties who had been exposed to COVID-19. Material for sequencing was PBMCs or T cells enriched from blood (not recorded which). The chain uses TRBV9 and TRBJ1-4, with D uncertain. The CDR3 region has the DNA TGTGCCAGCAGCCAAGGAGGGCAGGCTAATGAAAAACTGTTTTTT. Amino acids: CASSQGGQANEKLFF.